Listed here are 24 T cell receptor beta chains from one sample, sequenced in a study of regulatory T cells in long-lasting Graves disease (dated by TCRdb to the early 2020s). The time point label here, explained by the study, means: persistent/refractory GD, antithyroid drugs over 5 years with positive TRAb. For both TCR sequencing and RNA sequencing, RNA was extracted from PBMCs using TRIzol. Libraries were built with multiplex PCR. Sequencing used an Illumina HiSeq 4000. To build TCR beta libraries, CDR3 regions were amplified by Arm-PCR using iRepertoire HTBI primers. The public reads were quality trimmed at Q25 with fastp and then assembled into clones with MiXCR by TCRdb, keeping productive beta chains. Every entry covers one CDR3 protein and lists the most common genes and DNA from its rows. Counted in this sample were a few hundred thousand distinct CDR3 sequences; around 23% of them appeared once. Of the sample, around 50% is held by the ten largest clones.

Material: peripheral blood mononuclear cells (PBMCs), obtained when the disease was refractory, from a patient treated with antithyroid drugs. These receptors were collected from a female donor with Graves disease.

The CDR3 here is CASSQEARVSYEQYF. The CDR3 DNA reads as TGCGCCAGCAGCCAAGAGGCCAGGGTTAGCTACGAGCAGTACTTC. The chain links TRBV4-1 to TRBJ2-7; perhaps TRBD1 as D (5 bases). Germline-derived CDR1 and CDR2 are MGHRA and YSYEKL. V lost 0 bases, J lost 3 bases, and 12 bases lay in between. The CDR3 consists of 15 residues.

With respect to this clonotype: A much larger clonotype is one base distant, so this may be a read error. V usage is TRBV6-2 or TRBV6-3 and J usage is TRBJ2-6; TRBD1 or TRBD2 may be the D gene (6 bases each). In germline, CDR1 is MNHEY, CDR2 SVGEGT. The CDR3 has 11 residues. In DNA form, the CDR3 reads TGTGCCAGCTCGGGGGCCAACGTCCTGGCTTTC. Its protein product is CASSGANVLAF.

The CDR3 DNA is TGTGCCAGTAGTTCGCAAAGAGCGGGAGTCGGGTATGAGCAGTTCTTC. This encodes CASSSQRAGVGYEQFF. The gene calls are TRBV19 and TRBJ2-1; TRBD2 matches 8 bases. CDR3 length: 16 amino acids. V trimming: 5 bases; J trimming: 8 bases; junction bases outside the gene matches: 14. The germline CDR1 and CDR2 sequences are LNHDA and SQIVND (reference sequence).

This clonotype was counted a few times. The chain employs TRBV6-2 or TRBV6-3 and TRBJ1-1, with 7 bases lining up with TRBD1. The V segment lost 2 bases and the J segment 1 base; nucleotides outside the gene matches: 4. Germline CDR1 reads MNHEY; CDR2 reads SVGEGT. This CDR3 has 15 amino acids. The CDR3: CASSYPGQQNTEAFF. Here the CDR3 DNA reads TGTGCCAGCAGTTACCCGGGACAGCAGAACACTGAAGCTTTCTTT.

This clonotype was counted ten times or more. The chain couples TRBV20-1 to TRBJ1-2, with no clear D. The length of the CDR3 is 13 residues. The germline gives CDR1 DFQATT, CDR2 SNEGSKA (reference sequence). V lost 1 base, J lost 4 bases, and 10 bases lay in between. The CDR3 DNA is TGCAGTGCTAGAGGGGAGGGTTCCTATGGCTACACCTTC. It yields the protein CSARGEGSYGYTF.

This clonotype was seen at least ten times. This sequence joins TRBV5-8 and TRBJ2-5; D unresolved. Trimming shortened V by 6 bases and J by 1 base, and 10 bases separated the two germline ends. Per the germline V gene, CDR1 is SGHTS and CDR2 is YDEGEE. CDR3 length equals 13 residues. CDR3 nucleotides: TGTGCCAGCACAGCTTATGTCCAAGAGACCCAGTACTTC. Protein product: CASTAYVQETQYF.

In this sample, this clonotype turned up many times. This chain joins TRBV7-9 and TRBJ1-2; a possible D gene is TRBD1 (6 bases). V lost 6 bases and J 6 bases, leaving 17 bases between the germline ends. Germline V lookup: CDR1 SEHNR, CDR2 FQNEAQ (reference sequence). This CDR3 region has 14 residues. This chain's CDR3 is CASRQGGTFHGYTF. CDR3 bases: TGTGCCAGCAGACAAGGGGGGACCTTTCATGGCTACACCTTC.

The rearrangement joins TRBV5-1 to TRBJ2-1; 10 nucleotides align to TRBD1. Germline V gene lookup returns CDR1 SGHRS and CDR2 YFSETQ. CDR3 length: 14 amino acids. J gave up 6 bases and V 7 bases, and 7 bases lay outside the gene matches. The CDR3 sequence is CASGDRGRGNEQFF. Written as DNA, the CDR3 is TGCGCCAGCGGGGACAGGGGACGCGGCAATGAGCAGTTCTTC.

This clonotype was seen repeatedly, ten times or more. The gene calls are TRBV7-2 and TRBJ2-7; 8 bases match TRBD2. The CDR3 runs 16 residues. Germline CDR1 is SGHTA and CDR2 is FQGNSA. J lost 4 bases, V lost 0 bases, and 8 bases had no gene match. The CDR3 reads CASSLAPAGALYEQYF. For the CDR3, the DNA is TGTGCCAGCAGCTTAGCGCCAGCGGGAGCCCTATACGAGCAGTACTTC.

In DNA form, the CDR3 reads TGTGCCAGCAGGACAGGGGATGGTCAGCCCCAGCATTTT. Protein: CASRTGDGQPQHF. The rearrangement joins TRBV28 to TRBJ1-5; 8 bases map to TRBD1. V gave up 6 bases and J gave up 6 bases; unmatched junction bases: 4. The CDR3 consists of 13 residues. In germline, CDR1 is MDHEN, CDR2 SYDVKM.

This sequence joins TRBV5-6 and TRBJ2-1; D uncertain. Germline assignment: CDR1 SGHDT and CDR2 YYEEEE. Trimming left V 1 base short and J 6 bases short, with 14 bases between. The CDR3 consists of 15 residues. The CDR3 DNA reads TGTGCCAGCAGCTTGCTAGGGCTAGGATCCAATGAGCAGTTCTTC. Amino acid sequence: CASSLLGLGSNEQFF. Combining the CDR3 with reference TRBV5-6 and TRBJ2-1 gives the whole variable domain DAGVTQSPTHLIKTRGQQVTLRCSPKSGHDTVSWYQQALGQGPQFIFQYYEEEERQRGNFPDRFSGHQFPNYSSELNVNALLLGDSALYLCASSLLGLGSNEQFFGPGTRLTVL.

This clonotype appeared a few times. The chain is built from TRBV9 and TRBJ1-5; D gene unclear. Trimming removed 2 bases at V and 7 bases at J, with 10 bases between. The CDR3 covers 13 residues. Germline assignment: CDR1 SGDLS and CDR2 YYNGEE. The CDR3 protein is CASSVGVDQPQHF. CDR3 nucleotide sequence: TGTGCCAGCAGCGTTGGGGTGGACCAGCCCCAGCATTTT.

Written as DNA, the CDR3 is TGTGCCAGCAGTTACCGAGGACGGGGCATTGAAGCTTTCTTT. This translates into CASSYRGRGIEAFF. The V call is TRBV6-2 or TRBV6-3, the J call TRBJ1-1, with D possibly being TRBD1 (5 bases). Germline V gene data show CDR1 as MNHEY and CDR2 as SVGEGT. Trimming left V 2 bases short and J 7 bases short, with 14 bases between. CDR3 length: 14 amino acids.

This clonotype was recorded at least ten times. The chain couples TRBV28 to TRBJ1-1, with a weak D call TRBD1 (6 bases). The CDR3 contains 16 residues. The germline V and J ends were trimmed by 11 bases and 0 bases, with 22 bases remaining between them. Per the germline V gene, CDR1 is MDHEN and CDR2 is SYDVKM. In nucleotides, the CDR3 is TGTGCCTCCAGCAGCGCCTCGGGGGGCATGAACACTGAAGCTTTCTTT. This sequence encodes CASSSASGGMNTEAFF.

The table lists this clonotype with a few counts. The gene calls are TRBV4-3 and TRBJ1-1; no reliable D call. Trimming shortened V by 0 bases and J by 0 bases, and 11 bases separated the two germline ends. This CDR3 region has 16 residues. CDR1 and CDR2 from the germline V gene are LGHNA and YSLEER. The CDR3 nucleotides are TGCGCCAGCAGCCAAGATTCGAAAGGTATGAACACTGAAGCTTTCTTT. Translated, it gives CASSQDSKGMNTEAFF.

The CDR3 DNA reads as TGTGCCACCAGTGATATTCTTACTAGGACTGTGCGGGGCAATGAGCAGTTCTTC. Its protein is CATSDILTRTVRGNEQFF. V usage is TRBV24-1 and J usage is TRBJ2-1; possibly TRBD2 for D (6 bases). The V gene lost 3 bases and the J gene lost 6 bases, with 23 bases spanning the gap. Germline CDR1 and CDR2: KGHDR and SFDVKD. The CDR3 contains 18 residues.

This clonotype was counted between two and nine times. The chain uses TRBV6-2 or TRBV6-3 and TRBJ2-3; the D gene is possibly TRBD1 (5 bases). Trimming left V 3 bases short and J 2 bases short, with 12 bases between. The CDR3 covers 15 residues. Germline values: CDR1 MNHEY, CDR2 SVGEGT. CDR3 loop: CASSYNQGNTDTQYF. The CDR3 bases are TGTGCCAGCAGTTATAACCAGGGTAACACAGATACGCAGTATTTT.

In this sample, this clonotype turned up a few times. The V gene is TRBV28, the J gene TRBJ1-5, with D tentatively TRBD1 (6 bases). The CDR3 consists of 16 residues. The germline V gene has CDR1 MDHEN and CDR2 SYDVKM. Trimming took 8 bases from V and 6 from J, leaving 23 bases between them. CDR3 loop: CASPPTGISRGQPQHF. DNA of the CDR3: TGTGCCAGCCCCCCTACAGGGATTAGTAGGGGTCAGCCCCAGCATTTT.

This chain connects TRBV18 to TRBJ2-7; D is tentatively TRBD1 or TRBD2 (5 bases each). Trimming removed 1 base from V and 5 bases from J, with 18 bases in between. The V gene's germline CDR1 is KGHSH and CDR2 LQKENI. The CDR3 contains 16 residues. The CDR3 loop is CASSPLGGPTGHEQYF. Written as DNA, the CDR3 is TGTGCCAGCTCACCACTTGGAGGCCCTACGGGACACGAGCAGTACTTC.

V gene TRBV4-3 combines with J gene TRBJ1-2; no clear D. This CDR3 is 15 amino acids long. The germline CDR1 and CDR2 sequences are LGHNA and YSLEER. With 0 bases removed from V and 1 base from J, the gap between germline ends came to 9 bases. The CDR3 protein is CASSQEWNSNYGYTF. The CDR3 nucleotides read TGCGCCAGCAGCCAAGAATGGAACAGTAACTATGGCTACACCTTC.

V gene TRBV5-1 combines with J gene TRBJ1-4; no clear D gene. The germline V and J ends were trimmed by 2 bases and 7 bases, with 9 bases remaining between them. This CDR3 is built from 13 residues. Germline CDR1 and CDR2: SGHRS and YFSETQ. For the CDR3, the DNA is TGCGCCAGCAGCTTCGGTGTGCGTGAAAAACTGTTTTTT. Amino acids: CASSFGVREKLFF. Full variable domain (remainder filled in from reference TRBV5-1 and TRBJ1-4): KAGVTQTPRYLIKTRGQQVTLSCSPISGHRSVSWYQQTPGQGLQFLFEYFSETQRNKGNFPGRFSGRQFSNSRSEMNVSTLELGDSALYLCASSFGVREKLFFGSGTQLSVL.

Only a few counts were recorded for this clonotype. The chain employs TRBV7-9 and TRBJ2-1, with D perhaps matching TRBD1 or TRBD2 (6 bases each). In germline, CDR1 is SEHNR, CDR2 FQNEAQ (reference sequence). The germline V and J ends were trimmed by 9 bases and 5 bases, with 11 bases remaining between them. The CDR3 runs 12 residues. The CDR3 nucleotides read TGTGCCAGTCGGGGGCCAGACAATGAGCAGTTCTTC. Protein: CASRGPDNEQFF.

This clonotype was detected a few times. The chain is built from TRBV7-9 and TRBJ1-3; D remains unclear. The CDR3 runs to 11 residues. Germline V gene lookup returns CDR1 SEHNR and CDR2 FQNEAQ (reference sequence). The CDR3 reads CGSRAGNTIYF. The CDR3 nucleotides read TGTGGGTCGAGGGCTGGAAACACCATATATTTT.

This clonotype has at least ten counts. This chain links TRBV11-2 with TRBJ1-2; no reliable D call. Trimming left V 5 bases short and J 1 base short, with 8 bases between. There are 13 residues in the CDR3. CDR1 is SGHAT and CDR2 is FQNNGV in the germline V gene. CDR3 protein: CASSPGINYGYTF. In DNA form, the CDR3 reads TGTGCCAGCAGCCCAGGAATTAACTATGGCTACACCTTC.